This TCR beta chain came from a study of cytomegalovirus exposure and HLA in healthy donors. Primers included in the PCR were 60 Vbeta and 13 Jbeta primers. The repertoire was sequenced with immunoSEQ multiplex PCR; TCRdb's copy has only in-frame clones and lacks some. This table has 90,000 to 110,000 clones, under 85% appearing once. Germline V gene data show CDR1 as LNHDA and CDR2 as SQIVND (reference sequence). Unmatched junction bases numbered 10, after V lost 5 bases and J lost 5 bases. This CDR3 region has 15 residues. Sequencing was done on a sample of PBMCs. This chain connects TRBV19 to TRBJ1-2, with 8 nucleotides matching TRBD1. The receptor's source is a woman in her forties or fifties in good health and CMV-seropositive. CDR3 nucleotide sequence: TGTGCCAGTAGTCCGGGACAGGCCCTGACGTATGGCTACACCTTC. This sequence encodes CASSPGQALTYGYTF.